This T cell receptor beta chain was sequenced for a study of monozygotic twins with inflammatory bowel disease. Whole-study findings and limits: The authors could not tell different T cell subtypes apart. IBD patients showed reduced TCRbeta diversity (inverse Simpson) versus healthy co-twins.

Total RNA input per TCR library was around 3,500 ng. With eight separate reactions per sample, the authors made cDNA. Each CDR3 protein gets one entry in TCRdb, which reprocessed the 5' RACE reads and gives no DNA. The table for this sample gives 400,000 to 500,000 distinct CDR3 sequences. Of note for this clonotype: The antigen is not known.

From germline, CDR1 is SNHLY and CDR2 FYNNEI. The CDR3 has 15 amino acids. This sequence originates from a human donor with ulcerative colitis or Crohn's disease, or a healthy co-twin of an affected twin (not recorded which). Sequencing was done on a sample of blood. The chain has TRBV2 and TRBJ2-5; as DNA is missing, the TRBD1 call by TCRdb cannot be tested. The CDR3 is CASSYLGAPEETQYF.